The 18 T cell receptor beta chains presented below share a single source sample, sequenced in a study of T cell repertoires in cytomegalovirus infection. Using its own MiXCR run on the reads, TCRdb lists one record per CDR3 protein. The sample includes around 630,000 distinct CDR3 sequences, 20% to 25% of them seen just once. Sequenced sample: CD8+ T cells from PBMCs. The receptors here all came from a human donor in good health (CMV status not recorded). Some clones in this sample may be carry-over from other donors' samples.

The rearrangement uses TRBV18 and TRBJ2-1, with TRBD2 matching over 7 bases. Germline V gene data show CDR1 as KGHSH and CDR2 as LQKENI. This CDR3 comprises 16 residues. V shed 3 bases and J 4 bases; nucleotides not matched to a gene: 9. The CDR3 region is CASSPERDEYYNEQFF. Written as DNA, the CDR3 is TGTGCCAGCTCACCGGAGCGGGACGAATATTACAATGAGCAGTTCTTC. Supplemented by reference TRBV18 and TRBJ2-1, the full variable domain reads NAGVMQNPRHLVRRRGQEARLRCSPMKGHSHVYWYRQLPEEGLKFMVYLQKENIIDESGMPKERFSAEFPKEGPSILRIQQVVRGDSAAYFCASSPERDEYYNEQFFGPGTRLTVL.

In this sample, this clonotype turned up many times. J is TRBJ1-1 and V is TRBV4-1; D not resolved. The CDR3 loop spans 13 amino acids. The germline CDR1 and CDR2 sequences are MGHRA and YSYEKL. Trimming pared 6 bases from V and 5 bases from J, leaving 13 bases between. The CDR3 region is CASRVNTATEAFF. The DNA for the CDR3 is TGCGCCAGCAGGGTCAACACGGCTACTGAAGCTTTCTTT.

The chain is built from TRBV6-6 and TRBJ2-3; 12 positions match TRBD2. The V gene's germline CDR1 is MNHNY and CDR2 SVGAGI (reference sequence). Trimming at V came to 7 bases and at J to 4 bases, leaving 12 bases not matched to a gene. The CDR3 extends over 17 amino acids. CDR3 coding DNA: TGTGCCAGCAATTTGGGCCCGACTAGCGGGGGAGCAGATACGCAGTATTTT. Translating gives CASNLGPTSGGADTQYF.

This clonotype has more than one count but fewer than ten. The chain is built from TRBV9 and TRBJ2-1; 9 positions agree with TRBD1. Unmatched junction bases numbered 9, after V lost 3 bases and J lost 8 bases. Looked up from germline, CDR1 is SGDLS and CDR2 is YYNGEE. This CDR3 spans 15 amino acids. The CDR3 nucleotides read TGTGCCAGCAGCGATACCGGGACAGGGTACGATGAGCAGTTCTTC. Translated, it gives CASSDTGTGYDEQFF. Looking up the rest from reference TRBV9 and TRBJ2-1 gives the full variable domain: DSGVTQTPKHLITATGQRVTLRCSPRSGDLSVYWYQQSLDQGLQFLIQYYNGEERAKGNILERFSAQQFPDLHSELNLSSLELGDSALYFCASSDTGTGYDEQFFGPGTRLTVL.

This clonotype showed up just a few times. This chain connects TRBV7-9 to TRBJ1-1; D remains ambiguous. This CDR3 has 13 amino acids. Trimming pared 3 bases from V and 4 bases from J, leaving 9 bases between. CDR1 and CDR2 (germline): SEHNR, FQNEAQ (reference sequence). CDR3 protein: CASSFELTTEAFF. Here the CDR3 DNA reads TGTGCCAGCAGCTTCGAACTGACCACTGAAGCTTTCTTT.

A remark on this clonotype: A read error may be the cause here, since a much bigger clone is one base away. In DNA, the CDR3 is TGTGCCAGCAGCTTAGGTCTTAGCGGGGGGGGTCTCATTGGGTCCTACAATGAGCAGTTCTTC. Translated, it gives CASSLGLSGGGLIGSYNEQFF. The chain couples TRBV7-6 to TRBJ2-1; 11 nucleotides align to TRBD2. This CDR3 is 21 amino acids long. J gave up 1 base and V 1 base, and 15 bases lay outside the gene matches. Germline-derived CDR1 and CDR2 are SGHVS and FNYEAQ. Looking up the rest from reference TRBV7-6 and TRBJ2-1 gives the full variable domain: GAGVSQSPRYKVTKRGQDVALRCDPISGHVSLYWYRQALGQGPEFLTYFNYEAQQDKSGLPNDRFSAERPEGSISTLTIQRTEQRDSAMYRCASSLGLSGGGLIGSYNEQFFGPGTRLTVL.

This clonotype was recorded at least ten times. The CDR3 coding sequence is TGTGCCAGCAGCGTCCCCTCGGACAGGATTGTTGGCTACACCTTC. As protein: CASSVPSDRIVGYTF. The gene calls are TRBV7-2 and TRBJ1-2; the match to TRBD1 covers 7 bases. Trimming removed 5 bases from V and 7 bases from J; junction bases left unmatched: 13. The CDR3 consists of 15 residues. Germline CDR1 SGHTA, CDR2 FQGNSA.

This clonotype was counted ten times or more. The chain employs TRBV7-2 and TRBJ1-5; D is undetermined. Germline loops: CDR1 SGHTA, CDR2 FQGNSA. Trimming pared 4 bases from V and 5 bases from J, leaving 12 bases between. This CDR3 has 14 residues. CDR3 region: CASSSGLGYQPQHF. As DNA, the CDR3 is TGTGCCAGCAGCTCCGGCTTGGGCTATCAGCCCCAGCATTTT.

This chain uses TRBV9 with TRBJ2-1, with TRBD1 as a possible D gene (5 bases). V was trimmed by 3 bases and J by 9 bases, leaving 13 bases between them. The CDR3 loop spans 13 amino acids. Germline V lookup: CDR1 SGDLS, CDR2 YYNGEE. CDR3 loop: CASSAADSSEQFF. CDR3 nucleotides: TGTGCCAGCAGCGCGGCCGACAGCTCTGAGCAGTTCTTC.

This clonotype came up many times. This sequence joins TRBV12-3 or TRBV12-4 and TRBJ2-5; TRBD1 agrees at 7 bases. This CDR3 contains 17 residues. V dropped 4 bases and J dropped 0; count of bases not matched to a gene: 11. CDR3 sequence (DNA): TGTGCCAGCAGTTCCCGACAGGGTTCACGGTACCAAGAGACCCAGTACTTC. Protein product: CASSSRQGSRYQETQYF.

This clonotype was detected only a few times. The chain is built from TRBV6-8 and TRBJ1-6; D not resolved. The CDR3 is made up of 15 amino acids. V lost 2 bases, J lost 8 bases, and 13 bases lay in between. CDR1 and CDR2 from the germline V gene are MNHGY and SAAAGT. CDR3 in DNA: TGTGCCAGCAGTTACCCCGGGTCGGGAGATTCACCCCTCCACTTT. Amino acid sequence: CASSYPGSGDSPLHF.

This clonotype was detected only a few times. The chain is built from TRBV7-9 and TRBJ2-5; 10 positions match TRBD1. Germline V gene data show CDR1 as SEHNR and CDR2 as FQNEAQ (reference sequence). The J segment lost 1 base and the V segment lost 5 bases, leaving 7 bases of the junction unmatched. The CDR3 has 16 amino acids. Here the CDR3 DNA reads TGTGCCAGCAGCCCGCGACAGGGGGCGGCCCAAGAGACCCAGTACTTC. It encodes CASSPRQGAAQETQYF. Full variable domain (outside the CDR3, taken from reference TRBV7-9 and TRBJ2-5): DTGVSQNPRHKITKRGQNVTFRCDPISEHNRLYWYRQTLGQGPEFLTYFQNEAQLEKSRLLSDRFSAERPKGSFSTLEIQRTEQGDSAMYLCASSPRQGAAQETQYFGPGTRLLVL.

The chain combines TRBV10-3 with TRBJ2-2; possibly TRBD2 for D (6 bases). The germline V gene has CDR1 ENHRY and CDR2 SYGVKD. The CDR3 has 17 residues. Trimming shortened V by 2 bases and J by 0 bases, and 13 bases separated the two germline ends. CDR3 DNA: TGTGCCATCAGTGAGGGGGGGACGGTTCCGAACACCGGGGAGCTGTTTTTT. This sequence encodes CAISEGGTVPNTGELFF.

In regard to this clonotype: A read error may account for a junction end that differs from germline. V is TRBV27 and J is TRBJ2-4; D not resolved. Germline loops: CDR1 MNHEY, CDR2 SMNVEV (reference sequence). This CDR3 region has 14 residues. This chain's CDR3 is CANSPRPPPGIQYF. CDR3 in DNA: TGTGCCAACAGTCCAAGACCCCCTCCGGGCATTCAGTACTTC.

The CDR3 here is CASSLTLGNEQFF. CDR3 in DNA: TGTGCCAGCAGCTTAACCCTCGGTAATGAGCAGTTCTTC. The chain is built from TRBV28 and TRBJ2-1; D remains ambiguous. The ends were cut back, 6 bases at V and 7 bases at J, with 13 bases in the middle. The germline V gene has CDR1 MDHEN and CDR2 SYDVKM. This CDR3 contains 13 residues.

The genes are TRBV7-9 and TRBJ2-1; D not resolved. CDR3 length: 16 amino acids. Trimming took off 5 bases at V and 3 bases at J, with 17 bases between the two ends. Germline V gene sequence: CDR1 SEHNR, CDR2 FQNEAQ (reference sequence). The CDR3 spells CASSPYSRNDYNEQFF. CDR3 sequence (DNA): TGTGCCAGCAGCCCGTACTCTCGAAATGACTACAATGAGCAGTTCTTC.

This clonotype was counted only a few times. The V gene is TRBV29-1, the J gene TRBJ2-3, with a tentative D call TRBD1 (5 bases). Per germline, CDR1 SQVTM and CDR2 ANQGSEA. Trimming shortened V by 4 bases and J by 4 bases, and 18 bases separated the two germline ends. CDR3 size: 15 residues. DNA for the CDR3: TGCAGCGTTGTAGGGGTCGTCACGGGCGCAGATACGCAGTATTTT. Protein sequence: CSVVGVVTGADTQYF.

This clonotype was detected a few times. The rearrangement uses TRBV12-5 and TRBJ2-1; the D call may be TRBD1 or TRBD2 (5 bases each). This CDR3 comprises 11 residues. V shed 3 bases and J shed 10 bases, with 7 bases lying between them. Looked up from germline, CDR1 is LGHNT and CDR2 is FRNRAP. The CDR3 loop reads CASGFGAEQFF. CDR3 sequence (DNA): TGTGCTAGTGGTTTCGGGGCAGAGCAGTTCTTC.